The 32 T cell receptor beta chains below come from one sample, sequenced in a study of CD4 T cells in relation to SARS-CoV-2 and coronaviruses. No antigen has been identified for these receptors. Clones were read by immunoSEQ multiplex PCR, and TCRdb kept only the in-frame ones, dropping some. In the table there are some 22,000 clones, about 70% of which are singletons. Unexposed donor CD4+ T cells date from 2011-2018, before the COVID-19 pandemic. CD4+ T cells were isolated from the cells after 10 days of culture. The specimen was CD4+ T cells from PBMCs, cultured in vitro. These receptors were obtained from a human donor in good health.

J is TRBJ1-3 and V is TRBV11-2; no clear D gene. Trimming stripped 0 bases from V and 0 bases from J, with 6 bases between. The CDR3 totals 15 residues. Per the germline V gene, CDR1 is SGHAT and CDR2 is FQNNGV. CDR3 DNA sequence: TGTGCCAGCAGCTTAGATTGGGTCTCTGGAAACACCATATATTTT. It codes for CASSLDWVSGNTIYF.

The rearrangement joins TRBV19 to TRBJ1-2; the match to TRBD1 covers 7 bases. The V gene's germline CDR1 is LNHDA and CDR2 SQIVND (reference sequence). The V gene end was trimmed by 5 bases and the J gene end by 0 bases; junction bases not matched to a gene: 15. CDR3 size: 18 residues. CDR3 bases: TGTGCCAGTAGTCCGCTCTCCGGGACAGAAGCTACTAACTATGGCTACACCTTC. Translated, it gives CASSPLSGTEATNYGYTF.

V is TRBV6-2 or TRBV6-3 and J is TRBJ2-7; the match to TRBD1 covers 7 bases. Trimming at V came to 5 bases and at J to 4 bases, leaving 17 bases not matched to a gene. The CDR3 is made up of 17 amino acids. Germline CDR1 reads MNHEY; CDR2 reads SVGEGT. The CDR3 sequence: CASSLRTDRAHEYEQYF. In nucleotides, the CDR3 is TGTGCCAGCAGTCTCAGAACCGACAGGGCCCACGAGTACGAGCAGTACTTC.

There are a few counts of this clone. CDR3 sequence reads: CASSQRAQPQETQYF. Here the CDR3 DNA reads TGCGCCAGCAGCCAGCGGGCCCAGCCTCAAGAGACCCAGTACTTC. The V call is TRBV4-3, the J call TRBJ2-5; D might be TRBD2 (5 bases). This CDR3 is built from 15 residues. Germline values: CDR1 LGHNA, CDR2 YSLEER. V lost 3 bases and J lost 2, with 13 bases in between.

V is TRBV7-2 and J is TRBJ2-5, with D hard to call. V gave up 1 base and J gave up 2 bases, with 11 bases separating them. This CDR3 has 15 residues. Germline V gene lookup returns CDR1 SGHTA and CDR2 FQGNSA. The CDR3 region has the DNA TGTGCCAGCAGCTTAGGGCGAATACGGCAAGAGACCCAGTACTTC. Protein sequence: CASSLGRIRQETQYF.

The rearrangement uses TRBV10-3 and TRBJ2-3; either TRBD1 or TRBD2 may fit D (5 bases each). CDR3 size: 15 residues. Germline CDR1 and CDR2: ENHRY and SYGVKD. Deletions cut 0 bases from V and 6 bases from J, with 13 bases between. The CDR3 loop reads CAISESTGRPDTQYF. The DNA for the CDR3 is TGTGCCATCAGTGAGTCGACGGGACGACCCGATACGCAGTATTTT.

The V and J genes are TRBV4-1 and TRBJ1-2, with D possibly being TRBD1 (6 bases). The V and J ends lost 1 base and 2 bases respectively, with 20 bases between them. The germline V gene encodes CDR1 MGHRA and CDR2 YSYEKL. This CDR3 contains 18 residues. The CDR3 loop reads CASSQVIPRGKLNYGYTF. The CDR3 DNA sequence: TGCGCCAGCAGCCAAGTGATCCCAAGGGGGAAGTTGAACTATGGCTACACCTTC.

J is TRBJ1-1 and V is TRBV7-9; D unclear. Germline lookup yields CDR1 SEHNR and CDR2 FQNEAQ (reference sequence). V dropped 6 bases and J dropped 7 bases, with 9 bases sitting between them. The CDR3 consists of 11 residues. CDR3 bases: TGTGCCAGCAGTACGGCCGGTGAAGCTTTCTTT. It translates to CASSTAGEAFF.

The rearrangement uses TRBV4-3 and TRBJ1-3; no clear D gene. The CDR3 has 14 residues. The germline V and J ends were trimmed by 1 base and 4 bases, with 8 bases remaining between them. CDR1 and CDR2 (germline): LGHNA, YSLEER. DNA for the CDR3: TGCGCCAGCAGCCAAGGGAATGAAGGAAACACCATATATTTT. Residues: CASSQGNEGNTIYF.

The chain employs TRBV4-3 and TRBJ2-5; 7 bases map to TRBD1. The CDR3 totals 17 residues. Germline V gene lookup returns CDR1 LGHNA and CDR2 YSLEER. J gave up 4 bases and V 1 base, and 12 bases lay outside the gene matches. CDR3 residues: CASSQVSSKGARETQYF. CDR3 DNA: TGCGCCAGCAGCCAAGTGTCCTCAAAGGGGGCGCGAGAGACCCAGTACTTC.

The V gene is TRBV11-2, the J gene TRBJ2-3; perhaps TRBD2 as D (5 bases). V was shortened by 5 bases and J by 1 base, with 16 bases between the two germline ends. From germline, CDR1 is SGHAT and CDR2 FQNNGV. The CDR3 extends over 16 amino acids. The CDR3 sequence: CASSDRWAGGTDTQYF. The CDR3 DNA reads TGTGCCAGCAGCGATAGGTGGGCCGGGGGCACAGATACGCAGTATTTT.

In its sample, this clone was seen a few times. J is TRBJ1-5 and V is TRBV27; the D gene is possibly TRBD1 (5 bases). Germline loops: CDR1 MNHEY, CDR2 SMNVEV (reference sequence). The CDR3 sequence is 14 residues long. Trimming removed 3 bases from V and 6 bases from J, with 12 bases in between. The CDR3 DNA reads as TGTGCCAGCAGTTTCTGGGGGGAGGGTCAGCCCCAGCATTTT. The encoded protein is CASSFWGEGQPQHF.

V is TRBV2 and J is TRBJ2-6, with D uncertain. V was cut by 7 bases and J by 0 bases, with 13 bases left in between. The germline V gene has CDR1 SNHLY and CDR2 FYNNEI. There are 16 residues in the CDR3. CDR3 residues: CASNLRVSSGANVLTF. The DNA of the CDR3 is TGTGCCAGCAATCTCAGAGTTTCCTCTGGGGCCAACGTCCTGACTTTC.

V is TRBV5-1 and J is TRBJ1-2; D possibly corresponds to TRBD1 (5 bases). V lost 7 bases, J lost 5 bases, and 21 bases lay in between. The length of the CDR3 is 15 residues. Germline loops: CDR1 SGHRS, CDR2 YFSETQ. DNA for the CDR3: TGCGCCAGCGCCGCAGGGCAGGGTGCTTTTTATGGCTACACCTTC. It is translated as CASAAGQGAFYGYTF.

V usage is TRBV19 and J usage is TRBJ1-5, with D hard to call. Germline-derived CDR1 and CDR2 are LNHDA and SQIVND (reference sequence). This CDR3 has 15 amino acids. The ends were cut back, 3 bases at V and 0 bases at J, with 9 bases in the middle. Here the CDR3 reads CASSMESNSNQPQHF. CDR3 nucleotides: TGTGCCAGTAGTATGGAATCAAATAGCAATCAGCCCCAGCATTTT.

This clone has only a few counts. The V gene is TRBV29-1, the J gene TRBJ1-2; no definite D call. Germline V gene lookup returns CDR1 SQVTM and CDR2 ANQGSEA. This CDR3 is built from 11 residues. The germline V and J ends were trimmed by 5 bases and 0 bases, with 4 bases remaining between them. The DNA for the CDR3 is TGCAGCGTTTATGCTAACTATGGCTACACCTTC. The encoded protein is CSVYANYGYTF.

In its sample, this clone was seen a few times. The chain links TRBV5-4 to TRBJ1-1, with D tentatively TRBD1 (5 bases). CDR3 length: 15 amino acids. With 1 base removed from V and 0 bases from J, the gap between germline ends came to 10 bases. Germline V gene sequence: CDR1 SGHNT, CDR2 YYREEE (reference sequence). DNA for the CDR3: TGTGCCAGCAGCTTGTGGGGCTCTATGAACACTGAAGCTTTCTTT. Its translation: CASSLWGSMNTEAFF.

This rearrangement joins TRBV5-6 to TRBJ2-6; the D is unclear. The CDR3 runs 14 residues. Germline V gene sequence: CDR1 SGHDT, CDR2 YYEEEE. V was pared by 5 bases and J by 1 base, with 7 bases between. The CDR3 nucleotides are TGTGCCAGCAGGGGGTCTTCTGGGGCCAACGTCCTGACTTTC. This encodes CASRGSSGANVLTF.

The genes are TRBV12-5 and TRBJ2-5; D might be TRBD1 (6 bases). Germline CDR1 and CDR2: LGHNT and FRNRAP. The germline V and J ends were trimmed by 3 bases and 1 base, with 12 bases remaining between them. The CDR3 contains 15 residues. The CDR3 region is CASGFPGQSQETQYF. The CDR3 DNA sequence: TGTGCTAGTGGTTTCCCCGGACAGTCCCAAGAGACCCAGTACTTC.

This clone was counted between two and nine times. The gene calls are TRBV27 and TRBJ2-2; 8 bases are a match to TRBD2. The CDR3 loop spans 15 amino acids. V shed 8 bases and J 6 bases; nucleotides not matched to a gene: 11. Germline CDR1 is MNHEY and CDR2 is SMNVEV (reference sequence). The CDR3 DNA follows: TGTGCCAGCTTCACGGGGGGGGCTTCGGCCGGGGAGCTGTTTTTT. Translation gives CASFTGGASAGELFF.

The rearrangement joins TRBV7-2 to TRBJ1-1, with D hard to call. The CDR3 consists of 14 residues. Trimming removed 2 bases from V and 2 bases from J, with 9 bases in between. Germline CDR1 is SGHTA and CDR2 is FQGNSA. CDR3 in DNA: TGTGCCAGCAGCTTATCGGGAATTAACACTGAAGCTTTCTTT. Translated, it gives CASSLSGINTEAFF.

This clone has only a few counts. V usage is TRBV4-1 and J usage is TRBJ2-3; 10 bases line up with TRBD2. Germline V gene lookup returns CDR1 MGHRA and CDR2 YSYEKL. With 1 base clipped from V and 5 bases from J, the junction kept 3 bases outside the gene matches. The CDR3 totals 15 residues. The CDR3 protein is CASSQVAGGRDTQYF. CDR3 nucleotides: TGCGCCAGCAGCCAAGTAGCGGGAGGTCGAGATACGCAGTATTTT.

CDR3 DNA: TGTGCCAGCACCCTGGGACAGGGGTCAGATACGCAGTATTTT. This encodes CASTLGQGSDTQYF. The genes are TRBV3-1 (or the pseudogene TRBV3-2) and TRBJ2-3; the match to TRBD1 covers 10 bases. The CDR3 is 14 residues long. Per the germline V gene, CDR1 is LGHDT and CDR2 is YNNKEL (reference sequence). Trimming at V came to 7 bases and at J to 4 bases, leaving 5 bases not matched to a gene.

This clone was detected only a few times. V usage is TRBV7-2 and J usage is TRBJ1-1, with D unclear. The germline V gene has CDR1 SGHTA and CDR2 FQGNSA. The CDR3 runs to 12 residues. Trimming stripped 2 bases from V and 5 bases from J, with 6 bases between. The CDR3: CASSLMGTEAFF. CDR3 bases: TGTGCCAGCAGCTTAATGGGGACTGAAGCTTTCTTT.

The V call is TRBV9, the J call TRBJ2-3; 14 bases line up with TRBD2. This CDR3 region has 18 residues. Losses at the gene ends were 4 bases for V and 4 bases for J; bases not matched to a gene: 11. CDR1 SGDLS and CDR2 YYNGEE come from the germline V gene. This CDR3 reads CASSSTPGLAGGPDTQYF. Here the CDR3 DNA reads TGTGCCAGCAGCTCCACACCTGGACTAGCGGGGGGCCCAGATACGCAGTATTTT.

The chain is built from TRBV5-1 and TRBJ2-1; 10 bases are a match to TRBD2. Germline CDR1 SGHRS, CDR2 YFSETQ. The CDR3 has 15 amino acids. V lost 4 bases, J lost 9 bases, and 10 bases stayed unmatched. This CDR3 is CASSKLAGDAGEQFF. The CDR3 bases are TGCGCCAGCAGCAAGCTAGCGGGAGACGCTGGTGAGCAGTTCTTC.

This clone was detected a few times. The J gene is TRBJ2-3, the V gene TRBV28; tentative D call: TRBD1 (5 bases). Trimming left V 6 bases short and J 4 bases short, with 17 bases between. The CDR3 totals 15 residues. From germline, CDR1 is MDHEN and CDR2 SYDVKM. The CDR3 protein is CASRGASEGADTQYF. CDR3 DNA sequence: TGTGCCAGCAGAGGGGCCTCCGAAGGCGCAGATACGCAGTATTTT.

This clone was seen a handful of times. The chain couples TRBV2 to TRBJ2-7; 7 bases are a match to TRBD1. V gave up 5 bases and J gave up 1 base; unmatched junction bases: 8. CDR1 and CDR2 from the germline V gene are SNHLY and FYNNEI. CDR3 size: 15 residues. In DNA form, the CDR3 reads TGTGCCAGCAGTCTAGACAGGGTGATTTCCTACGAGCAGTACTTC. Encoded protein: CASSLDRVISYEQYF.

The rearrangement links TRBV18 to TRBJ2-7; possibly TRBD1 or TRBD2 for D (6 bases each). Looked up from germline, CDR1 is KGHSH and CDR2 is LQKENI. CDR3 length: 15 amino acids. V was pared by 4 bases and J by 5 bases, with 18 bases between. The CDR3 loop reads CASSLEGGILNEQYF. CDR3 bases: TGTGCCAGCTCACTAGAGGGGGGCATCCTCAACGAGCAGTACTTC.

This clone was seen more than once but under ten times. The chain couples TRBV5-1 to TRBJ2-7; D unresolved. CDR3 length equals 14 residues. The V gene lost 0 bases and the J gene lost 0 bases, with 7 bases spanning the gap. The V gene's germline CDR1 is SGHRS and CDR2 YFSETQ. The CDR3 is CASSLDTASYEQYF. The CDR3 DNA follows: TGCGCCAGCAGCTTGGACACGGCCTCCTACGAGCAGTACTTC.

This rearrangement joins TRBV7-8 to TRBJ2-7; 7 nucleotides line up with TRBD1. Looked up from germline, CDR1 is SGHVS and CDR2 is FQNEAQ. The CDR3 has 15 amino acids. The V segment lost 3 bases and the J segment 6 bases; nucleotides outside the gene matches: 11. CDR3 sequence reads: CASSFFFLGDSEQYF. DNA of the CDR3: TGTGCCAGCAGCTTCTTTTTTCTGGGGGACAGCGAGCAGTACTTC.

The chain employs TRBV12-3 or TRBV12-4 and TRBJ1-3, with a weak D call TRBD1 (5 bases). V lost 4 bases, J lost 9 bases, and 13 bases lay in between. The CDR3 has 13 amino acids. CDR3 nucleotides: TGTGCCAGCAGTTCGGGACCGTCCTCCACCATATATTTT. This encodes CASSSGPSSTIYF.